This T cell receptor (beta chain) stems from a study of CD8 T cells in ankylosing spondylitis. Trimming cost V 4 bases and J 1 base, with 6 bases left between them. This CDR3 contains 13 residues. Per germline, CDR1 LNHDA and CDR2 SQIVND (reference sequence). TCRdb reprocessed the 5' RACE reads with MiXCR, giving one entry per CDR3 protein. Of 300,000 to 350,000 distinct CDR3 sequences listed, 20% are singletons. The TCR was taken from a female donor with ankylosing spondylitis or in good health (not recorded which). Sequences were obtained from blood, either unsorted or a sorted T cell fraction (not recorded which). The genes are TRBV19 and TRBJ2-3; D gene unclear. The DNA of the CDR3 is TGTGCCAGTAGTACCGCCGGCACAGATACGCAGTATTTT. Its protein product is CASSTAGTDTQYF.